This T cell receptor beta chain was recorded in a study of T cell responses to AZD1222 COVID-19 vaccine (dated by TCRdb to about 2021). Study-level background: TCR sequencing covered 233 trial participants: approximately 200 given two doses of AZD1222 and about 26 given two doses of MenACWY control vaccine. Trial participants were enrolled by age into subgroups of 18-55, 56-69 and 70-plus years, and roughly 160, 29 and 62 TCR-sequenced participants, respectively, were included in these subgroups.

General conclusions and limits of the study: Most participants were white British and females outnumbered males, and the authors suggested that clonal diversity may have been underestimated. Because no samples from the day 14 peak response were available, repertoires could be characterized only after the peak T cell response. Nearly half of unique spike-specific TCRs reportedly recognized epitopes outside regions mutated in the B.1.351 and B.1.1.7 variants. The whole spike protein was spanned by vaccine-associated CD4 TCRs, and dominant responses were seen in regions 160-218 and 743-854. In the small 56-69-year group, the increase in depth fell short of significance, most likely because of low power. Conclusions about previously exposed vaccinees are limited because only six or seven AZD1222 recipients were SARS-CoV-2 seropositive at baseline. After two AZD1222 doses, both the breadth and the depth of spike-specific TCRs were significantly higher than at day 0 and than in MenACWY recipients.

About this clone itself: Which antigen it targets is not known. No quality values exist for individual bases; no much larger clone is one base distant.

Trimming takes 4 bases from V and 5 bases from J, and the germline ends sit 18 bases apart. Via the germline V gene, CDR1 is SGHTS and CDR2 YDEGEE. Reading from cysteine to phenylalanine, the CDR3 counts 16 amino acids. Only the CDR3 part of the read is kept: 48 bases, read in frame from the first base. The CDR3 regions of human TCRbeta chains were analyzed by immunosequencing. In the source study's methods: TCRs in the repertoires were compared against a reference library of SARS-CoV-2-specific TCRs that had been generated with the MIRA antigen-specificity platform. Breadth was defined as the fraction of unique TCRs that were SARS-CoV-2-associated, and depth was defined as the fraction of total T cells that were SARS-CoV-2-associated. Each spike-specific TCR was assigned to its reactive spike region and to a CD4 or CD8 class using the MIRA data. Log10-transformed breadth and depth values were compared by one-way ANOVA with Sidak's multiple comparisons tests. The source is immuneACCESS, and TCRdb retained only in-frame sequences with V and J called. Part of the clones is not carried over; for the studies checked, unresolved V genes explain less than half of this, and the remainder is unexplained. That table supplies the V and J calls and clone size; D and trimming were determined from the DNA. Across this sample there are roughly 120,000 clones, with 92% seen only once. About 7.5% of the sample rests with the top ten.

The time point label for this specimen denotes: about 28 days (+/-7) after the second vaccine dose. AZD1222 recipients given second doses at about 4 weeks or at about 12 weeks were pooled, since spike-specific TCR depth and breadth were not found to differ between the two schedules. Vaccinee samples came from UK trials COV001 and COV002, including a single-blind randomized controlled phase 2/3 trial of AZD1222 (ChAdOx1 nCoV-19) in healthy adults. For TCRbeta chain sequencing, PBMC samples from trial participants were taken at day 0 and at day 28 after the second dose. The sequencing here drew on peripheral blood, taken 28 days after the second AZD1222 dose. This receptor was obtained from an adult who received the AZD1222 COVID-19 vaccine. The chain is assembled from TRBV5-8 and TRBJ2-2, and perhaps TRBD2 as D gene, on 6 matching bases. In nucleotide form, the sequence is TGTGCCAGCAGCCGGGGGTCAGCGCACTTAACCGGGGAGCTGTTTTTT. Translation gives CASSRGSAHLTGELFF.